This TCR beta chain is from a study of T cells in Graves' hyperthyroidism and ophthalmopathy. Study results and limitations: Within blood appeared most thyroid clonotypes that had expanded above 0.001. A model built on 13 V-J features separated ophthalmopathy from stable hyperthyroidism.

Amplification targeted TCR beta CDR3 regions from RNA transcripts. The primer set for the first-round RT-PCR of the TCR CDR3 was HTBI. Each CDR3 protein is one row after TCRdb ran MiXCR on the multiplex PCR reads. Of just over 550,000 distinct CDR3 sequences detected, 40% to 55% appear once; the ten largest clones hold 8.2%. Thyroid ultrasound, orbital computed tomography, clinical symptoms, and serum thyroxine and TRAb underpinned diagnoses. The V gene's germline CDR1 is LNHNV and CDR2 YYDKDF (reference sequence). The CDR3 totals 14 residues. With V trimmed by 5 bases and J by 2 bases, 6 bases remained unmatched. A word on this clonotype: What it recognizes is unknown.

Sequenced: peripheral blood or thyroid tissue (not recorded which). This sequence originates from a woman aged 18-30 years with Graves' hyperthyroidism. V is TRBV15 and J is TRBJ2-7; 7 bases are shared with TRBD1. CDR3 coding DNA: TGTGCCACCAGCCCTGTACAGGGGACCTACGAGCAGTACTTC. Protein sequence: CATSPVQGTYEQYF.